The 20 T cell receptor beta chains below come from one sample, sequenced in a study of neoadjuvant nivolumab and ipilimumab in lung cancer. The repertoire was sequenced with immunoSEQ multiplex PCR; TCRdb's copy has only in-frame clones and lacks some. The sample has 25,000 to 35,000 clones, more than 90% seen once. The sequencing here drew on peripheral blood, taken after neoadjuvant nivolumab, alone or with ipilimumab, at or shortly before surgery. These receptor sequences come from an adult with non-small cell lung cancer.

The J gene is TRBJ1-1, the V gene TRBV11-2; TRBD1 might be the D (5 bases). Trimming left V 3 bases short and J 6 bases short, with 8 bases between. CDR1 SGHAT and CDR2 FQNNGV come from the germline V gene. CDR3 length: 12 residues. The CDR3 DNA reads TGTGCCAGCAGCTTGGGGCCCTCTGAAGCTTTCTTT. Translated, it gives CASSLGPSEAFF.

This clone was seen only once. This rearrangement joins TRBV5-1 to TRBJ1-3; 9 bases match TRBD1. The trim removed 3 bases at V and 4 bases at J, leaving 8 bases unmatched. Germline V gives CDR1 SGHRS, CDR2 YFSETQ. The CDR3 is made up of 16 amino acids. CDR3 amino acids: CASSSDGQGRGNTIYF. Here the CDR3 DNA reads TGCGCCAGCAGCTCCGACGGACAGGGGAGGGGAAACACCATATATTTT.

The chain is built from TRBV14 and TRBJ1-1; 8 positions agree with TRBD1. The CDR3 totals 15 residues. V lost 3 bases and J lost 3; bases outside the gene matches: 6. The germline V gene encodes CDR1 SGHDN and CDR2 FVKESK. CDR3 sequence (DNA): TGTGCCAGCAGCCAGGATAACAGGGGGGACACTGAAGCTTTCTTT. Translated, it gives CASSQDNRGDTEAFF.

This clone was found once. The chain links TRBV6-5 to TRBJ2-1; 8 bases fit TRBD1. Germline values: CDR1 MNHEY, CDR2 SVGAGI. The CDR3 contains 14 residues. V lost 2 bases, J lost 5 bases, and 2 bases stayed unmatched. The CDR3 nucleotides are TGTGCCAGCAGTTACACGGACAGGGACAATGAGCAGTTCTTC. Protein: CASSYTDRDNEQFF.

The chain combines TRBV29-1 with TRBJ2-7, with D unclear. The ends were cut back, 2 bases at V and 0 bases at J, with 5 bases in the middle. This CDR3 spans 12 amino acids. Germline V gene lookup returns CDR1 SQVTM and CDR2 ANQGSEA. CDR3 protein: CSVEFPSYEQYF. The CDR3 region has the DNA TGCAGCGTTGAATTTCCCTCCTACGAGCAGTACTTC.

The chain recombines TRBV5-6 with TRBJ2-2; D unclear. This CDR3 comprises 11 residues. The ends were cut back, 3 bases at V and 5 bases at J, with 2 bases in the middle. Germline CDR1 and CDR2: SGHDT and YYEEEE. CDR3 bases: TGTGCCAGCAGCTCTACCGGGGAGCTGTTTTTT. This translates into CASSSTGELFF.

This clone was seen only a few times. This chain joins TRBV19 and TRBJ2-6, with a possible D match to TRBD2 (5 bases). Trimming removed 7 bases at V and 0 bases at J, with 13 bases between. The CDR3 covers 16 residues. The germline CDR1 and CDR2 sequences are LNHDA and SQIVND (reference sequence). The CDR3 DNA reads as TGTGCCAGTAATATGGGGAGACACTCTGGGGCCAACGTCCTGACTTTC. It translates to CASNMGRHSGANVLTF.

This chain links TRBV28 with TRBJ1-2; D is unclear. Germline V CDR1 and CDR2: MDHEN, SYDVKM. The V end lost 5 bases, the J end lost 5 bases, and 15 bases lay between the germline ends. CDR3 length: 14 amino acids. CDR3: CASSRRGGNYGYTF. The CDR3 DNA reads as TGTGCCAGCAGTAGGAGAGGTGGGAATTATGGCTACACCTTC.

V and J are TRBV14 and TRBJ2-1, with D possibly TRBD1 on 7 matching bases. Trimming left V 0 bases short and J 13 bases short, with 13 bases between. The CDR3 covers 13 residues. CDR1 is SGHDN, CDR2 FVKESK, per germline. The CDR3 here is CASSQDVGGGQFF. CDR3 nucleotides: TGTGCCAGCAGCCAAGATGTAGGAGGGGGCCAGTTCTTC.

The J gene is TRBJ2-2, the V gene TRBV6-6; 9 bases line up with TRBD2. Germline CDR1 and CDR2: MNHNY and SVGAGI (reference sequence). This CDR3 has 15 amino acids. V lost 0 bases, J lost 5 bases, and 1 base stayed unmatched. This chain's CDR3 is CASSYSTSGTGELFF. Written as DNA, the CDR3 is TGTGCCAGCAGTTACTCGACTAGCGGAACCGGGGAGCTGTTTTTT.

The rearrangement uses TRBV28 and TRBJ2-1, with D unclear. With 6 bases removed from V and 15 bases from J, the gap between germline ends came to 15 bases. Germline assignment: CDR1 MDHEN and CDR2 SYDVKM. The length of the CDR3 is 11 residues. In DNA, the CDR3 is TGTGCCAGCAGCCTCGCTCGGTGGTGGTTCTTC. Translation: CASSLARWWFF.

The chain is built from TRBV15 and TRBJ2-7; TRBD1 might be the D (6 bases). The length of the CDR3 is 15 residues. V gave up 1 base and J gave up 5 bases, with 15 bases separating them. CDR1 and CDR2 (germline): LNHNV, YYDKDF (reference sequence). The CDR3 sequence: CATSRGGIQGNEQYF. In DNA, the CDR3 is TGTGCCACCAGCAGAGGGGGTATACAGGGTAACGAGCAGTACTTC.

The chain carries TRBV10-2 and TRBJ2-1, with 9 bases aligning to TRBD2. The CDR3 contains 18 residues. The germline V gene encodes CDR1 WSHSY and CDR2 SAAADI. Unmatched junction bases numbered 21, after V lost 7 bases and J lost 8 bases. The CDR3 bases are TGCGCCAGCAACAAAAGGGTTGGCGGAGCGGGAGGAGGGTATGAGCAGTTCTTC. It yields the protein CASNKRVGGAGGGYEQFF.

CDR3: CATREGQGYGYTF. CDR3 sequence (DNA): TGTGCCACCAGAGAGGGACAGGGATATGGCTACACCTTC. The J gene is TRBJ1-2, the V gene TRBV28; 9 bases line up with TRBD1. J gave up 5 bases and V 10 bases, and 8 bases lay outside the gene matches. Germline CDR1 MDHEN, CDR2 SYDVKM. This CDR3 comprises 13 residues.

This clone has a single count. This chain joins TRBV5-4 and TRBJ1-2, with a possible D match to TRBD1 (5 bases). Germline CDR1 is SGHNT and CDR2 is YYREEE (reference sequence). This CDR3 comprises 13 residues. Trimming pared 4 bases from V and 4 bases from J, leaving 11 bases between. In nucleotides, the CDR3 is TGTGCCAGCAGCCTGGGAGGGGCCTATGGCTACACCTTC. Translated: CASSLGGAYGYTF. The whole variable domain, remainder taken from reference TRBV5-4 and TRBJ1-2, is ETGVTQSPTHLIKTRGQQVTLRCSSQSGHNTVSWYQQALGQGPQFIFQYYREEENGRGNFPPRFSGLQFPNYSSELNVNALELDDSALYLCASSLGGAYGYTFGSGTRLTVV.

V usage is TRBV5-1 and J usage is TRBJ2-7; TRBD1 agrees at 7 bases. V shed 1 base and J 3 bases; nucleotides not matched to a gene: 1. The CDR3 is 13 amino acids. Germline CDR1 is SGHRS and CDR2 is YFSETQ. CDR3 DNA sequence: TGCGCCAGCAGCTTGACAGGGGACTACGAGCAGTACTTC. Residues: CASSLTGDYEQYF.

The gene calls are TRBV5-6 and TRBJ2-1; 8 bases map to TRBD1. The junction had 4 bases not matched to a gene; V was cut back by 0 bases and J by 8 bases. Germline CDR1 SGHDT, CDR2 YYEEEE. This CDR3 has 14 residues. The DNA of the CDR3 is TGTGCCAGCAGCTTGGCCCGCAGGGGGCATGAGCAGTTCTTC. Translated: CASSLARRGHEQFF.

The CDR3 region has the DNA TGTGCCAGCTCACCACCAGGATTAAACATTCAGTACTTC. It yields the protein CASSPPGLNIQYF. This chain uses TRBV18 with TRBJ2-4; D is undetermined. Trimming left V 0 bases short and J 6 bases short, with 6 bases between. The length of the CDR3 is 13 residues. The germline V gene has CDR1 KGHSH and CDR2 LQKENI.

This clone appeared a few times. CDR3 DNA sequence: TGTGCCAGCTCACCTCTCGGTGGAGCGGATGAGCAGTTCTTC. Translation: CASSPLGGADEQFF. The rearrangement uses TRBV18 and TRBJ2-1; possible D gene TRBD2, 5 bases. The length of the CDR3 is 14 residues. Deletions cut 3 bases from V and 8 bases from J, with 14 bases between. Germline loops: CDR1 KGHSH, CDR2 LQKENI.

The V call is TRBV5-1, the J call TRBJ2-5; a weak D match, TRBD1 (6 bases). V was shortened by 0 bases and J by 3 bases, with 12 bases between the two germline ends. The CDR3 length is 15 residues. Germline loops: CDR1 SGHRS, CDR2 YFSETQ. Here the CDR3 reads CASSLGGNREETQYF. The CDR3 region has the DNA TGCGCCAGCAGCTTGGGGGGAAACAGGGAAGAGACCCAGTACTTC.